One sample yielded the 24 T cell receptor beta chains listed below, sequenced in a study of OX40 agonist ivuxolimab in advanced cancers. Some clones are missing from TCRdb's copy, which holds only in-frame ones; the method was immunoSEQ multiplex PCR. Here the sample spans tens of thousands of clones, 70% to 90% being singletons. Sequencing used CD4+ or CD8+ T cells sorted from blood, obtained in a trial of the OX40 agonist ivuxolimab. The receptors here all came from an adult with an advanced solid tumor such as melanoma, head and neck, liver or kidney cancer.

The DNA for the CDR3 is TGCGCCAGCAGCCAAGATCGGGGGCGGGGGCTCTACGAGCAGTACTTC. Translation gives CASSQDRGRGLYEQYF. V is TRBV4-1 and J is TRBJ2-7; perhaps TRBD2 as D (7 bases). Trimming removed 0 bases from V and 3 bases from J, with 15 bases in between. The germline gives CDR1 MGHRA, CDR2 YSYEKL. CDR3 size: 16 residues.

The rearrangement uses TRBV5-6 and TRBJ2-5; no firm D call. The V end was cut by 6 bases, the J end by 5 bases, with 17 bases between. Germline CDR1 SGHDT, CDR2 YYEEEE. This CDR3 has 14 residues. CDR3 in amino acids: CASTRLEATETQYF. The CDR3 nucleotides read TGTGCCAGCACCCGCTTAGAAGCGACGGAGACCCAGTACTTC.

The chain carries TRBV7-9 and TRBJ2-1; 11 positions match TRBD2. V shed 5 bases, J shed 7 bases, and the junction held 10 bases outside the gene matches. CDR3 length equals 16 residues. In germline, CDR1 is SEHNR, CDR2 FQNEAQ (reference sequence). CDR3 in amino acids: CASSPARTSGRNEQFF. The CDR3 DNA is TGTGCCAGCAGCCCGGCGAGGACTAGCGGGCGAAATGAGCAGTTCTTC.

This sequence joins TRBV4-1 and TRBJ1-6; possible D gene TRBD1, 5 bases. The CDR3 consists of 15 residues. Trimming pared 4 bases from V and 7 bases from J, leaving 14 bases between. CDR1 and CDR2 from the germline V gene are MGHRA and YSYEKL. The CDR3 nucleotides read TGCGCCAGCAGCCCTAATTCGGGACGCAATTCACCCCTCCACTTT. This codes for CASSPNSGRNSPLHF.

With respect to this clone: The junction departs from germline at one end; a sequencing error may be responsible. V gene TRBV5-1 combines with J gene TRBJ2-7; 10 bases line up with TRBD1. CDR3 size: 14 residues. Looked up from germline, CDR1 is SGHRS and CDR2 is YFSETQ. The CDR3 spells CASSGGGTGDNLDF. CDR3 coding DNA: TGCGCCAGCAGCGGAGGGGGGACAGGGGATAACTTGGACTTC.

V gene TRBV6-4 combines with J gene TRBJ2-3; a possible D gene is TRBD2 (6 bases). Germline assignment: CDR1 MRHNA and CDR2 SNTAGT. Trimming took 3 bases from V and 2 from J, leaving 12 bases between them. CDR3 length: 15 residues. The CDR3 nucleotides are TGTGCCAGCAGTGATGTTGCGGGGTCCACAGATACGCAGTATTTT. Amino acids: CASSDVAGSTDTQYF.

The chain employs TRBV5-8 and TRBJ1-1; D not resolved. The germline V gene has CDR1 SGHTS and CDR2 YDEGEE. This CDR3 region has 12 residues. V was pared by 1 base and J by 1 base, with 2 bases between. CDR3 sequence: CASSLPNTEAFF. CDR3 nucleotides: TGTGCCAGCAGCTTGCCGAACACTGAAGCTTTCTTT. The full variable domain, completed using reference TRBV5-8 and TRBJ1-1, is EAGVTQSPTHLIKTRGQQATLRCSPISGHTSVYWYQQALGLGLQFLLWYDEGEERNRGNFPPRFSGRQFPNYSSELNVNALELEDSALYLCASSLPNTEAFFGQGTRLTVV.

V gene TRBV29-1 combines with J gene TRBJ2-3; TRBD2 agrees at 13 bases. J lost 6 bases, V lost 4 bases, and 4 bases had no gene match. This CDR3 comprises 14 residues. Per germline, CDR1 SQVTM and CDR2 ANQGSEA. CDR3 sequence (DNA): TGCAGCGTTGGGACTAGCGGGAGATGGGATACGCAGTATTTT. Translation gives CSVGTSGRWDTQYF.

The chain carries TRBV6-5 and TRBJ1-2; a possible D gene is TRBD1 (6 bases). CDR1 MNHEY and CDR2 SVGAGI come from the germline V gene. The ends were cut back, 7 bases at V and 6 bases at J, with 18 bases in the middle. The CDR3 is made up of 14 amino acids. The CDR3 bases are TGTGCCAGCACCCAGGACAGAATGGATCATGGCTACACCTTC. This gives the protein CASTQDRMDHGYTF.

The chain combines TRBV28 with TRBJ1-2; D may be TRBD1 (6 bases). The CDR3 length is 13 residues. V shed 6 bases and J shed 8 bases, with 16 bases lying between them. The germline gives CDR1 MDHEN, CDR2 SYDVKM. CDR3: CASSWDGGRGYTF. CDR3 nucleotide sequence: TGTGCCAGCAGCTGGGACGGGGGCCGAGGCTACACCTTC.

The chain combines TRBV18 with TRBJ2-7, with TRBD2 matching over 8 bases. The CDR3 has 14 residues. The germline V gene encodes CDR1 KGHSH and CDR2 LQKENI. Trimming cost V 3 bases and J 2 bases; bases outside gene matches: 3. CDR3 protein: CASSPAGGTYEQYF. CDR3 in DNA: TGTGCCAGCTCACCGGCGGGGGGAACCTACGAGCAGTACTTC.

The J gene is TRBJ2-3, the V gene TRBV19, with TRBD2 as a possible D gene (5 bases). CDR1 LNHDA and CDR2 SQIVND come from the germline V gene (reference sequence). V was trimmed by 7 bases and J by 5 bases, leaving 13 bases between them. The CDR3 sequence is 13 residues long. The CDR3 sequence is CASTDGGRDTQYF. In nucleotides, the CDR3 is TGTGCCAGTACCGATGGAGGTAGAGATACGCAGTATTTT.

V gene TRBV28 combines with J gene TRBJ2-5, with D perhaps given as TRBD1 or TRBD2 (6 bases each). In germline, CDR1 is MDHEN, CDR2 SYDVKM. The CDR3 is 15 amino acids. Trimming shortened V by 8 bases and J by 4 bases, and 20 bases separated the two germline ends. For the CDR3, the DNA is TGTGCCAGCTACAGTTTAACTCGGGGGCTAGAGACCCAGTACTTC. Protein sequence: CASYSLTRGLETQYF.

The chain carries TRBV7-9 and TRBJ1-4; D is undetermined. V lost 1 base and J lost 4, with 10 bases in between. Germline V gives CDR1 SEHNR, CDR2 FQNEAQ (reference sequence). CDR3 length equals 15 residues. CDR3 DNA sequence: TGTGCCAGCAGCTTAGAGGGCAGGCTTAATGAAAAACTGTTTTTT. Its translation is CASSLEGRLNEKLFF.

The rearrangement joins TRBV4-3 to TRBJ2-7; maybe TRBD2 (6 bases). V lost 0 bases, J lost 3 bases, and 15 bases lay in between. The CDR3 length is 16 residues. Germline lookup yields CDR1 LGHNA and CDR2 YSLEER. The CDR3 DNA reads TGCGCCAGCAGCCAAGATCTAATGACGGAGGGCTACGAGCAGTACTTC. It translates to CASSQDLMTEGYEQYF.

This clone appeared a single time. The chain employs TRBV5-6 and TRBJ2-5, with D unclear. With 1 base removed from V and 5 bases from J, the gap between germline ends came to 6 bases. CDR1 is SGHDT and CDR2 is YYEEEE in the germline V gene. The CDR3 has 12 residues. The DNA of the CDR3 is TGTGCCAGCAGCTTGTCGAGCGAGACCCAGTACTTC. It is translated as CASSLSSETQYF.

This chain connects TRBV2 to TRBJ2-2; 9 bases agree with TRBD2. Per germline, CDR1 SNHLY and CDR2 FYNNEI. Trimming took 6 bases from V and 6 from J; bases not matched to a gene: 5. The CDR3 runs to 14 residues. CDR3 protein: CASRASGTSGELFF. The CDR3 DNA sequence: TGTGCCAGCAGGGCTAGCGGGACCTCCGGGGAGCTGTTTTTT.

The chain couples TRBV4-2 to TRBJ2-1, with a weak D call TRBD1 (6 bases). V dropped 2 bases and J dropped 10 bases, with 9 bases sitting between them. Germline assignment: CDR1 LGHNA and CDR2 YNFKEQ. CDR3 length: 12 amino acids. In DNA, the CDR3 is TGTGCCAGCAGCCAATGGACAGAGGAGCAGTTCTTC. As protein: CASSQWTEEQFF.

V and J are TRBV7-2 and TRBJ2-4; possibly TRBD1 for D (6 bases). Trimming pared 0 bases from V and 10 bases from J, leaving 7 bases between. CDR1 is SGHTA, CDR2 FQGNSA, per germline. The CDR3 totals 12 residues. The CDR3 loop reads CASSLAQGIQYF. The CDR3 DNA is TGTGCCAGCAGCTTAGCGCAGGGGATTCAGTACTTC.

CDR3 residues: CAWSEFGDQPQHF. DNA for the CDR3: TGTGCCTGGAGTGAGTTCGGGGATCAGCCCCAGCATTTT. V gene TRBV30 combines with J gene TRBJ1-5; D is undetermined. Germline CDR1 is GTSNPN and CDR2 is SVGIG (reference sequence). V shed 1 base and J shed 5 bases, with 9 bases lying between them. The CDR3 extends over 13 amino acids.

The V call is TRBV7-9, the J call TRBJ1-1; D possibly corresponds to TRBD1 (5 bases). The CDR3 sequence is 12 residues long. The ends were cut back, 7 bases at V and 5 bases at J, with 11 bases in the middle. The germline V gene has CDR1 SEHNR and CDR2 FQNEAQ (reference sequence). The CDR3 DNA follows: TGTGCCAGCACCCGGGGGGGGACTGAAGCTTTCTTT. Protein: CASTRGGTEAFF.

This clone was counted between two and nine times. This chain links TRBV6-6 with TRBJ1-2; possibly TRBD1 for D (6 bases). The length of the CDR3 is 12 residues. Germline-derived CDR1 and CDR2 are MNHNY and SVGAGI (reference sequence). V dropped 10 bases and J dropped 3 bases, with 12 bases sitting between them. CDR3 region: CAMGGRHYGYTF. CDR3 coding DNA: TGTGCCATGGGGGGCAGGCACTATGGCTACACCTTC.

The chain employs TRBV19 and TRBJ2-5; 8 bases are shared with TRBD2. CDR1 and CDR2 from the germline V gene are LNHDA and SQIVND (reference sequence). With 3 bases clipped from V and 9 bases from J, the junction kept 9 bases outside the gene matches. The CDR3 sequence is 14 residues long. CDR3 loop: CASSMLTSGSPQYF. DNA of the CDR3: TGTGCCAGTAGTATGCTAACTAGCGGCTCCCCCCAGTACTTC.

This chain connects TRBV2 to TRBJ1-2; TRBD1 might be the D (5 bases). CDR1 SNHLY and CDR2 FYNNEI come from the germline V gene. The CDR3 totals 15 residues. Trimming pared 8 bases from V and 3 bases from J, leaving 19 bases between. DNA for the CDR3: TGTGCCAGCGGATTACAGGTTTCCGGGGACTATGGCTACACCTTC. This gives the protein CASGLQVSGDYGYTF.